The clone carrying this TCR beta chain was seen repeatedly, ten times or more. Antigen unknown. Each CDR3 protein gets one entry after TCRdb re-called the reads with MiXCR. The sample yields hundreds of thousands of distinct CDR3 sequences, around 30% seen once. This sample is drawn from a study of T cell repertoires in cytomegalovirus infection. Broader study findings: There were carriers of CMV plus the relevant HLA, and cumulative public TCR beta family frequency identified them.

Germline V gives CDR1 SGHVS, CDR2 FNYEAQ. The CDR3 is 15 residues long. V gave up 5 bases and J gave up 7 bases, with 19 bases separating them. The input for sequencing was cultured CD8+ T cells from PBMCs, taken from culture after CMV antigen stimulation. The V gene is TRBV7-6, the J gene TRBJ2-3, with D perhaps matching TRBD2 (6 bases). The receptor was isolated from a human donor in good health (CMV status not recorded). Some clones in this sample may be carry-over from other donors' samples. The CDR3 nucleotides are TGTGCCAGCAGCCCCCGGCGGGATGGTGAAAATACGCAGTATTTT. This encodes CASSPRRDGENTQYF.